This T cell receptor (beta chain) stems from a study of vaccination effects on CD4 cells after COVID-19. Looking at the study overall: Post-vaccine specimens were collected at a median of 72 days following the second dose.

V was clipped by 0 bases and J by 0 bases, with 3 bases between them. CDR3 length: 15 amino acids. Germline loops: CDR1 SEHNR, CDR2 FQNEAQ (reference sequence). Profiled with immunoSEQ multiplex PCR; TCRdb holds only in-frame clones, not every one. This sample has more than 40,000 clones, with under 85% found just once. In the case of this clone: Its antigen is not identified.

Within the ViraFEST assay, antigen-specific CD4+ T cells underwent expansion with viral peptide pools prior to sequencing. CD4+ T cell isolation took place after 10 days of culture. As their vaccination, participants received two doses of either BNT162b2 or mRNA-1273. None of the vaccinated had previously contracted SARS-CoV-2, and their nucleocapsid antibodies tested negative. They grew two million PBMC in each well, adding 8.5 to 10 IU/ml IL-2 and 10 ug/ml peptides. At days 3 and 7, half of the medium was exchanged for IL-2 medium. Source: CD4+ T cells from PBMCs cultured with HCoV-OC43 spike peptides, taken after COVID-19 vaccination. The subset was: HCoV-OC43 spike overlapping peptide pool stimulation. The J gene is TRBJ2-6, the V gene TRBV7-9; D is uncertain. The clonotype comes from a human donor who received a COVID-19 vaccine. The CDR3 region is CASSLASSGANVLTF. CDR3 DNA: TGTGCCAGCAGCTTAGCGAGCTCTGGGGCCAACGTCCTGACTTTC.